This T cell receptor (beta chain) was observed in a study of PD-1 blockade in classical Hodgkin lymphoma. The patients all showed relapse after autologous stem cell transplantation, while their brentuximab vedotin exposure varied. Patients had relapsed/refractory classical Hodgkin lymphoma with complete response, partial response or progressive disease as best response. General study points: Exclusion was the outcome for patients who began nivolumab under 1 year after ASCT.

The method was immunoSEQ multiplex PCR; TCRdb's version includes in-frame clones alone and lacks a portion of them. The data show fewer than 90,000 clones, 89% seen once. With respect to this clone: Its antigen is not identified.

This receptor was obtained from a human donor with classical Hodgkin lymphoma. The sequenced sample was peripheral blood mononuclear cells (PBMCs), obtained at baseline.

CDR3: CASSNTREQYF. The CDR3 DNA reads as TGTGCCAGCAGCAATACGCGCGAGCAGTACTTC. V gene TRBV21-1 combines with J gene TRBJ2-7; TRBD2 is the table's D call, not checked against the DNA. TRBV21-1 counts as a pseudogene. The CDR3 consists of 11 residues.